This entry lists 30 T cell receptor beta chains sequenced from one sample in a study of blood T cell repertoires in COVID-19. Profiled with immunoSEQ multiplex PCR; TCRdb holds only in-frame clones, not every one. This repertoire shows some 300,000 clones, about 91% found once; its top ten account for 6.9%. The sample consisted of peripheral blood. Receptors were obtained from a young woman who had recovered from COVID-19.

This clone was observed a few times. The gene calls are TRBV4-3 and TRBJ1-6; 9 bases are shared with TRBD1. V shed 0 bases and J 9 bases; nucleotides not matched to a gene: 18. The germline gives CDR1 LGHNA, CDR2 YSLEER. This CDR3 contains 20 residues. The CDR3 sequence is CASSQEDNRGRSVIGSPLHF. CDR3 coding DNA: TGCGCCAGCAGCCAAGAAGACAACAGGGGGCGATCGGTAATTGGTTCACCCCTCCACTTT.

The chain couples TRBV3-1 (or the pseudogene TRBV3-2) to TRBJ2-7, with D maybe TRBD1 (5 bases). The CDR3 is 16 residues long. Trimming shortened V by 1 base and J by 2 bases, and 15 bases separated the two germline ends. Germline V CDR1 and CDR2: LGHDT, YNNKEL (reference sequence). As DNA, the CDR3 is TGTGCCAGCAGCCAAGGCCAAGGGGCAATCCCCTACGAGCAGTACTTC. This gives the protein CASSQGQGAIPYEQYF.

This rearrangement joins TRBV7-9 to TRBJ2-1; D is perhaps TRBD1 (6 bases). The V gene lost 4 bases and the J gene lost 3 bases, with 13 bases spanning the gap. Germline CDR1 SEHNR, CDR2 FQNEAQ (reference sequence). The CDR3 is 15 amino acids. CDR3 sequence: CASSSRGHHYNEQFF. The DNA for the CDR3 is TGTGCCAGCAGCTCCCGGGGACACCACTACAATGAGCAGTTCTTC.

The CDR3 DNA follows: TGCGCCAGCAGCTTGGATGTGACAGGGGGCGGACAGACCCAGTACTTC. Its protein is CASSLDVTGGGQTQYF. The chain uses TRBV5-1 and TRBJ2-5; 10 bases are shared with TRBD1. This CDR3 spans 16 amino acids. Germline V CDR1 and CDR2: SGHRS, YFSETQ. The V and J ends lost 0 bases and 6 bases, in that order; junction bases with no gene match: 8.

This chain links TRBV30 with TRBJ1-2; no clear D. The CDR3 is 12 amino acids. Germline CDR1 and CDR2: GTSNPN and SVGIG (reference sequence). The V gene lost 5 bases and the J gene lost 1 base, with 8 bases spanning the gap. CDR3 loop: CAWGRDNYGYTF. The CDR3 DNA sequence: TGTGCCTGGGGCCGGGATAACTATGGCTACACCTTC.

The rearrangement uses TRBV19 and TRBJ2-7, with 8 bases aligning to TRBD1. The CDR3 has 14 residues. Germline CDR1 LNHDA, CDR2 SQIVND (reference sequence). V lost 2 bases to trimming and J lost 0 bases; unmatched junction nucleotides: 0. Here the CDR3 DNA reads TGTGCCAGTAGTATACAGGGGGCCTCCTACGAGCAGTACTTC. Translated, it gives CASSIQGASYEQYF.

This rearrangement joins TRBV4-1 to TRBJ2-1, with 9 bases identical to TRBD2. V shed 0 bases, J shed 5 bases, and the junction held 5 bases outside the gene matches. The CDR3 is 16 residues long. Per the germline V gene, CDR1 is MGHRA and CDR2 is YSYEKL. CDR3 nucleotide sequence: TGCGCCAGCAGCCAAGAGGCAGCGGGGGGTCACAATGAGCAGTTCTTC. Its translation: CASSQEAAGGHNEQFF.

The chain has TRBV11-3 and TRBJ1-5; weak D call: TRBD1 (6 bases). V lost 6 bases, J lost 0 bases, and 15 bases lay in between. Looked up from germline, CDR1 is SGHNT and CDR2 is YENEEA. CDR3 length: 16 amino acids. The CDR3 sequence: CASSPDSHYSNQPQHF. CDR3 DNA: TGTGCCAGCAGTCCGGACAGCCACTATAGCAATCAGCCCCAGCATTTT.

This chain joins TRBV7-3 and TRBJ2-5; perhaps TRBD2 as D (6 bases). Trimming removed 1 base from V and 5 bases from J, with 17 bases in between. CDR1 is SGHTA, CDR2 FQGTGA, per germline. The CDR3 totals 16 residues. CDR3: CASSLRGGMSSETQYF. The CDR3 bases are TGTGCCAGCAGCTTAAGAGGAGGGATGAGTTCGGAGACCCAGTACTTC.

This rearrangement joins TRBV9 to TRBJ2-3; D remains ambiguous. Germline values: CDR1 SGDLS, CDR2 YYNGEE. The CDR3 runs 12 residues. V lost 1 base to trimming and J lost 2 bases, with 2 bases between them. CDR3 in amino acids: CASSVYTDTQYF. CDR3 DNA: TGTGCCAGCAGCGTATACACAGATACGCAGTATTTT.

This clone was seen only a few times. The chain has TRBV28 and TRBJ1-6; TRBD1 matches at 9 bases. Germline CDR1 reads MDHEN; CDR2 reads SYDVKM. With 8 bases clipped from V and 8 bases from J, the junction kept 1 base outside the gene matches. This CDR3 region has 12 residues. The CDR3 loop reads CASGQGHSPLHF. Written as DNA, the CDR3 is TGTGCCAGCGGACAGGGGCATTCACCCCTCCACTTT.

This clone appeared a single time. This chain connects TRBV29-1 to TRBJ2-3; TRBD2 agrees at 8 bases. The J segment lost 2 bases and the V segment lost 2 bases, leaving 3 bases of the junction unmatched. This CDR3 is 14 amino acids long. Per germline, CDR1 SQVTM and CDR2 ANQGSEA. CDR3 bases: TGCAGCGTTGAAATGCGGGGGGCCACAGATACGCAGTATTTT. Protein sequence: CSVEMRGATDTQYF.

The rearrangement joins TRBV6-2 or TRBV6-3 to TRBJ1-2; TRBD1 might be the D (5 bases). V was trimmed by 0 bases and J by 4 bases, leaving 12 bases between them. Germline CDR1 reads MNHEY; CDR2 reads SVGEGT. The CDR3 has 15 amino acids. CDR3 loop: CASSYSEQDIYGYTF. As DNA, the CDR3 is TGTGCCAGCAGTTACTCTGAACAGGACATCTATGGCTACACCTTC.

The rearrangement joins TRBV27 to TRBJ2-7; 11 bases fit TRBD2. Germline V lookup: CDR1 MNHEY, CDR2 SMNVEV (reference sequence). This CDR3 region has 14 residues. J gave up 3 bases and V 3 bases, and 1 base lay outside the gene matches. CDR3 in amino acids: CASSFSGGGYEQYF. The CDR3 nucleotides are TGTGCCAGCAGTTTTAGCGGGGGGGGCTACGAGCAGTACTTC.

The J gene is TRBJ2-7, the V gene TRBV7-2, with 10 bases that match TRBD2. The CDR3 has 18 residues. Germline V gene lookup returns CDR1 SGHTA and CDR2 FQGNSA. V trimming: 5 bases; J trimming: 7 bases; junction bases outside the gene matches: 20. CDR3 in amino acids: CASSPRVQRGGPRGEQYF. The CDR3 DNA sequence: TGTGCCAGCAGCCCTAGGGTTCAGCGGGGGGGTCCCCGAGGTGAGCAGTACTTC.

In nucleotides, the CDR3 is TGTGCCAGCAGTTGGGAGGGTATACCCGAAGCTTTCTTT. Protein: CASSWEGIPEAFF. The chain joins TRBV7-2 to TRBJ1-1; no definite D call. This CDR3 has 13 amino acids. With 6 bases removed from V and 8 bases from J, the gap between germline ends came to 16 bases. The V gene's germline CDR1 is SGHTA and CDR2 FQGNSA.

The J gene is TRBJ2-1, the V gene TRBV4-1; TRBD1 matches at 9 bases. V was clipped by 1 base and J by 3 bases; unmatched bases: 4. The CDR3 length is 16 residues. Germline values: CDR1 MGHRA, CDR2 YSYEKL. CDR3 nucleotide sequence: TGCGCCAGCAGCCAAGCCAGGGACAGGGTCTACAATGAGCAGTTCTTC. Translating it yields CASSQARDRVYNEQFF.

The chain is built from TRBV12-3 or TRBV12-4 and TRBJ1-3; no reliable D call. CDR3 size: 13 residues. Trimming took 4 bases from V and 2 from J, leaving 6 bases between them. This CDR3 is CASSWGAGNTIYF. The CDR3, as DNA: TGTGCCAGCAGTTGGGGAGCTGGAAACACCATATATTTT.

This chain joins TRBV28 and TRBJ2-1, with a weak D call TRBD1 (5 bases). Germline V gene sequence: CDR1 MDHEN, CDR2 SYDVKM. This CDR3 has 15 residues. Trimming removed 2 bases from V and 4 bases from J, with 12 bases in between. The CDR3 sequence is CASSLNPQGYNEQFF. CDR3 coding DNA: TGTGCCAGCAGTTTAAACCCCCAGGGATACAATGAGCAGTTCTTC.

The chain joins TRBV5-6 to TRBJ1-6; maybe TRBD1 (6 bases). Deletions cut 4 bases from V and 8 bases from J, with 16 bases between. CDR3 length: 15 amino acids. Germline loops: CDR1 SGHDT, CDR2 YYEEEE. The CDR3 region is CASSPPTGRDSPLHF. In nucleotides, the CDR3 is TGTGCCAGCAGCCCACCGACAGGTCGGGATTCACCCCTCCACTTT.

The chain links TRBV11-3 to TRBJ2-1; TRBD1 agrees at 8 bases. The CDR3 runs 13 residues. The V gene end was trimmed by 7 bases and the J gene end by 5 bases; junction bases not matched to a gene: 4. Per germline, CDR1 SGHNT and CDR2 YENEEA. In nucleotides, the CDR3 is TGTGCCAGCACCCGGACAGGGAACAATGAGCAGTTCTTC. Residues: CASTRTGNNEQFF.

The chain couples TRBV6-2 or TRBV6-3 to TRBJ2-7; 8 bases are shared with TRBD1. This CDR3 has 16 residues. J gave up 3 bases and V 5 bases, and 12 bases lay outside the gene matches. Germline CDR1 MNHEY, CDR2 SVGEGT. CDR3 in DNA: TGTGCCAGCAGTATGGATGGACAGGGAGGTTACTACGAGCAGTACTTC. Translating gives CASSMDGQGGYYEQYF.

The CDR3 DNA follows: TGTGCCAGCAGATCGCCGGGGACAGGGGAAAGTTCACCCCTCCACTTT. Its protein product is CASRSPGTGESSPLHF. V gene TRBV28 combines with J gene TRBJ1-6, with 10 nucleotides matching TRBD1. V lost 6 bases, J lost 9 bases, and 11 bases stayed unmatched. The CDR3 runs to 16 residues. Germline loops: CDR1 MDHEN, CDR2 SYDVKM.

The V and J genes are TRBV4-3 and TRBJ2-2; TRBD1 matches 8 bases. CDR3 length: 14 residues. The germline gives CDR1 LGHNA, CDR2 YSLEER. Trimming removed 0 bases from V and 14 bases from J; junction bases left unmatched: 8. The CDR3 reads CASSQDFYGTGLFF. The CDR3 nucleotides read TGCGCCAGCAGCCAAGACTTCTATGGGACAGGACTGTTTTTT.

The chain links TRBV5-1 to TRBJ1-1, with no clear D. Germline assignment: CDR1 SGHRS and CDR2 YFSETQ. CDR3 length: 16 residues. V dropped 0 bases and J dropped 4 bases, with 16 bases sitting between them. The CDR3 protein is CASSLGPQLRGTEAFF. CDR3 DNA sequence: TGCGCCAGCAGCTTGGGGCCCCAGCTGCGGGGCACTGAAGCTTTCTTT.

This clone was detected a few times. V usage is TRBV19 and J usage is TRBJ1-4, with TRBD1 as a possible D gene (6 bases). The CDR3 loop spans 14 amino acids. Germline lookup yields CDR1 LNHDA and CDR2 SQIVND (reference sequence). Deletions cut 5 bases from V and 7 bases from J, with 14 bases between. In DNA form, the CDR3 reads TGTGCCAGTAGTGCCGACAGGTTGGGTGAAAAACTGTTTTTT. This codes for CASSADRLGEKLFF.

This clone was recorded once. The chain links TRBV5-1 to TRBJ2-2, with D hard to call. Looked up from germline, CDR1 is SGHRS and CDR2 is YFSETQ. This CDR3 region has 15 residues. V lost 4 bases and J 0 bases, leaving 10 bases between the germline ends. This chain's CDR3 is CASSVSGPNTGELFF. The CDR3 nucleotides are TGCGCCAGCAGCGTCTCTGGCCCGAACACCGGGGAGCTGTTTTTT. The complete variable domain, with remaining parts taken from reference TRBV5-1 and TRBJ2-2, reads KAGVTQTPRYLIKTRGQQVTLSCSPISGHRSVSWYQQTPGQGLQFLFEYFSETQRNKGNFPGRFSGRQFSNSRSEMNVSTLELGDSALYLCASSVSGPNTGELFFGEGSRLTVL.

The chain uses TRBV6-2 or TRBV6-3 and TRBJ1-1, with TRBD1 matching 7 bases. This CDR3 spans 16 amino acids. CDR1 is MNHEY and CDR2 is SVGEGT in the germline V gene. Trimming removed 2 bases from V and 3 bases from J; junction bases left unmatched: 9. CDR3 residues: CASSYVQGELHTEAFF. The CDR3 nucleotides are TGTGCCAGCAGTTACGTGCAGGGGGAATTACACACTGAAGCTTTCTTT.

J is TRBJ2-5 and V is TRBV20-1, with no clear D. The CDR3 sequence is 10 residues long. Germline V gives CDR1 DFQATT, CDR2 SNEGSKA (reference sequence). V was clipped by 5 bases and J by 4 bases, with 5 bases between them. CDR3 loop: CSALLETQYF. CDR3 nucleotide sequence: TGCAGTGCTTTACTAGAGACCCAGTACTTC.

J is TRBJ1-1 and V is TRBV28; D gene unclear. The CDR3 contains 12 residues. Germline CDR1 and CDR2: MDHEN and SYDVKM. The V end lost 2 bases, the J end lost 7 bases, and 8 bases lay between the germline ends. The CDR3 region has the DNA TGTGCCAGCAGTTTAGAGGGTGGTGAAGCTTTCTTT. Translated, it gives CASSLEGGEAFF.